Here is one T cell receptor (beta chain) with its context. These data originate in a study of blood T cell repertoires in COVID-19. Germline-derived CDR1 and CDR2 are SGHRS and YFSETQ. This CDR3 spans 15 amino acids. Unmatched junction bases numbered 2, after V lost 3 bases and J lost 4 bases. Repertoires were generated with immunoSEQ multiplex PCR, while TCRdb's copy carries only in-frame clones and drops some. The sample consists of about 160,000 clones, approximately 92% of them appearing once. The sample taken for sequencing was peripheral blood. The chain carries TRBV5-1 and TRBJ2-3; 13 nucleotides agree with TRBD2. This receptor was obtained from a man between 18 and 35 years old with COVID-19, enrolled during active disease. CDR3 protein: CASSSLAGGSDTQYF. CDR3 nucleotides: TGCGCCAGCAGCTCACTAGCGGGAGGGTCAGATACGCAGTATTTT.